Included here is one TCR beta chain sequence, with context. The sample is drawn from a study of T cell responses to AZD1222 COVID-19 vaccine. Study-level background: Samples with a second dose at about 4 or about 12 weeks were pooled together.

TCRdb keeps only in-frame clones here, not all; method: immunoSEQ multiplex PCR. The sample has 73,000 or so clones; 65% to 90% are singletons. The CDR3 runs 15 residues. Germline V gives CDR1 SGHTA, CDR2 FQGNSA. The V end lost 5 bases, the J end lost 1 base, and 14 bases lay between the germline ends. This clonotype was obtained from an adult in good health. The source material was peripheral blood, sampled on day 0 of AZD1222 vaccination. The chain uses TRBV7-2 and TRBJ1-1, with D possibly being TRBD1 (5 bases). The CDR3, as DNA: TGTGCCAGCAGCCCTTTAGGGGCGACGAACACTGAAGCTTTCTTT. Translation: CASSPLGATNTEAFF.